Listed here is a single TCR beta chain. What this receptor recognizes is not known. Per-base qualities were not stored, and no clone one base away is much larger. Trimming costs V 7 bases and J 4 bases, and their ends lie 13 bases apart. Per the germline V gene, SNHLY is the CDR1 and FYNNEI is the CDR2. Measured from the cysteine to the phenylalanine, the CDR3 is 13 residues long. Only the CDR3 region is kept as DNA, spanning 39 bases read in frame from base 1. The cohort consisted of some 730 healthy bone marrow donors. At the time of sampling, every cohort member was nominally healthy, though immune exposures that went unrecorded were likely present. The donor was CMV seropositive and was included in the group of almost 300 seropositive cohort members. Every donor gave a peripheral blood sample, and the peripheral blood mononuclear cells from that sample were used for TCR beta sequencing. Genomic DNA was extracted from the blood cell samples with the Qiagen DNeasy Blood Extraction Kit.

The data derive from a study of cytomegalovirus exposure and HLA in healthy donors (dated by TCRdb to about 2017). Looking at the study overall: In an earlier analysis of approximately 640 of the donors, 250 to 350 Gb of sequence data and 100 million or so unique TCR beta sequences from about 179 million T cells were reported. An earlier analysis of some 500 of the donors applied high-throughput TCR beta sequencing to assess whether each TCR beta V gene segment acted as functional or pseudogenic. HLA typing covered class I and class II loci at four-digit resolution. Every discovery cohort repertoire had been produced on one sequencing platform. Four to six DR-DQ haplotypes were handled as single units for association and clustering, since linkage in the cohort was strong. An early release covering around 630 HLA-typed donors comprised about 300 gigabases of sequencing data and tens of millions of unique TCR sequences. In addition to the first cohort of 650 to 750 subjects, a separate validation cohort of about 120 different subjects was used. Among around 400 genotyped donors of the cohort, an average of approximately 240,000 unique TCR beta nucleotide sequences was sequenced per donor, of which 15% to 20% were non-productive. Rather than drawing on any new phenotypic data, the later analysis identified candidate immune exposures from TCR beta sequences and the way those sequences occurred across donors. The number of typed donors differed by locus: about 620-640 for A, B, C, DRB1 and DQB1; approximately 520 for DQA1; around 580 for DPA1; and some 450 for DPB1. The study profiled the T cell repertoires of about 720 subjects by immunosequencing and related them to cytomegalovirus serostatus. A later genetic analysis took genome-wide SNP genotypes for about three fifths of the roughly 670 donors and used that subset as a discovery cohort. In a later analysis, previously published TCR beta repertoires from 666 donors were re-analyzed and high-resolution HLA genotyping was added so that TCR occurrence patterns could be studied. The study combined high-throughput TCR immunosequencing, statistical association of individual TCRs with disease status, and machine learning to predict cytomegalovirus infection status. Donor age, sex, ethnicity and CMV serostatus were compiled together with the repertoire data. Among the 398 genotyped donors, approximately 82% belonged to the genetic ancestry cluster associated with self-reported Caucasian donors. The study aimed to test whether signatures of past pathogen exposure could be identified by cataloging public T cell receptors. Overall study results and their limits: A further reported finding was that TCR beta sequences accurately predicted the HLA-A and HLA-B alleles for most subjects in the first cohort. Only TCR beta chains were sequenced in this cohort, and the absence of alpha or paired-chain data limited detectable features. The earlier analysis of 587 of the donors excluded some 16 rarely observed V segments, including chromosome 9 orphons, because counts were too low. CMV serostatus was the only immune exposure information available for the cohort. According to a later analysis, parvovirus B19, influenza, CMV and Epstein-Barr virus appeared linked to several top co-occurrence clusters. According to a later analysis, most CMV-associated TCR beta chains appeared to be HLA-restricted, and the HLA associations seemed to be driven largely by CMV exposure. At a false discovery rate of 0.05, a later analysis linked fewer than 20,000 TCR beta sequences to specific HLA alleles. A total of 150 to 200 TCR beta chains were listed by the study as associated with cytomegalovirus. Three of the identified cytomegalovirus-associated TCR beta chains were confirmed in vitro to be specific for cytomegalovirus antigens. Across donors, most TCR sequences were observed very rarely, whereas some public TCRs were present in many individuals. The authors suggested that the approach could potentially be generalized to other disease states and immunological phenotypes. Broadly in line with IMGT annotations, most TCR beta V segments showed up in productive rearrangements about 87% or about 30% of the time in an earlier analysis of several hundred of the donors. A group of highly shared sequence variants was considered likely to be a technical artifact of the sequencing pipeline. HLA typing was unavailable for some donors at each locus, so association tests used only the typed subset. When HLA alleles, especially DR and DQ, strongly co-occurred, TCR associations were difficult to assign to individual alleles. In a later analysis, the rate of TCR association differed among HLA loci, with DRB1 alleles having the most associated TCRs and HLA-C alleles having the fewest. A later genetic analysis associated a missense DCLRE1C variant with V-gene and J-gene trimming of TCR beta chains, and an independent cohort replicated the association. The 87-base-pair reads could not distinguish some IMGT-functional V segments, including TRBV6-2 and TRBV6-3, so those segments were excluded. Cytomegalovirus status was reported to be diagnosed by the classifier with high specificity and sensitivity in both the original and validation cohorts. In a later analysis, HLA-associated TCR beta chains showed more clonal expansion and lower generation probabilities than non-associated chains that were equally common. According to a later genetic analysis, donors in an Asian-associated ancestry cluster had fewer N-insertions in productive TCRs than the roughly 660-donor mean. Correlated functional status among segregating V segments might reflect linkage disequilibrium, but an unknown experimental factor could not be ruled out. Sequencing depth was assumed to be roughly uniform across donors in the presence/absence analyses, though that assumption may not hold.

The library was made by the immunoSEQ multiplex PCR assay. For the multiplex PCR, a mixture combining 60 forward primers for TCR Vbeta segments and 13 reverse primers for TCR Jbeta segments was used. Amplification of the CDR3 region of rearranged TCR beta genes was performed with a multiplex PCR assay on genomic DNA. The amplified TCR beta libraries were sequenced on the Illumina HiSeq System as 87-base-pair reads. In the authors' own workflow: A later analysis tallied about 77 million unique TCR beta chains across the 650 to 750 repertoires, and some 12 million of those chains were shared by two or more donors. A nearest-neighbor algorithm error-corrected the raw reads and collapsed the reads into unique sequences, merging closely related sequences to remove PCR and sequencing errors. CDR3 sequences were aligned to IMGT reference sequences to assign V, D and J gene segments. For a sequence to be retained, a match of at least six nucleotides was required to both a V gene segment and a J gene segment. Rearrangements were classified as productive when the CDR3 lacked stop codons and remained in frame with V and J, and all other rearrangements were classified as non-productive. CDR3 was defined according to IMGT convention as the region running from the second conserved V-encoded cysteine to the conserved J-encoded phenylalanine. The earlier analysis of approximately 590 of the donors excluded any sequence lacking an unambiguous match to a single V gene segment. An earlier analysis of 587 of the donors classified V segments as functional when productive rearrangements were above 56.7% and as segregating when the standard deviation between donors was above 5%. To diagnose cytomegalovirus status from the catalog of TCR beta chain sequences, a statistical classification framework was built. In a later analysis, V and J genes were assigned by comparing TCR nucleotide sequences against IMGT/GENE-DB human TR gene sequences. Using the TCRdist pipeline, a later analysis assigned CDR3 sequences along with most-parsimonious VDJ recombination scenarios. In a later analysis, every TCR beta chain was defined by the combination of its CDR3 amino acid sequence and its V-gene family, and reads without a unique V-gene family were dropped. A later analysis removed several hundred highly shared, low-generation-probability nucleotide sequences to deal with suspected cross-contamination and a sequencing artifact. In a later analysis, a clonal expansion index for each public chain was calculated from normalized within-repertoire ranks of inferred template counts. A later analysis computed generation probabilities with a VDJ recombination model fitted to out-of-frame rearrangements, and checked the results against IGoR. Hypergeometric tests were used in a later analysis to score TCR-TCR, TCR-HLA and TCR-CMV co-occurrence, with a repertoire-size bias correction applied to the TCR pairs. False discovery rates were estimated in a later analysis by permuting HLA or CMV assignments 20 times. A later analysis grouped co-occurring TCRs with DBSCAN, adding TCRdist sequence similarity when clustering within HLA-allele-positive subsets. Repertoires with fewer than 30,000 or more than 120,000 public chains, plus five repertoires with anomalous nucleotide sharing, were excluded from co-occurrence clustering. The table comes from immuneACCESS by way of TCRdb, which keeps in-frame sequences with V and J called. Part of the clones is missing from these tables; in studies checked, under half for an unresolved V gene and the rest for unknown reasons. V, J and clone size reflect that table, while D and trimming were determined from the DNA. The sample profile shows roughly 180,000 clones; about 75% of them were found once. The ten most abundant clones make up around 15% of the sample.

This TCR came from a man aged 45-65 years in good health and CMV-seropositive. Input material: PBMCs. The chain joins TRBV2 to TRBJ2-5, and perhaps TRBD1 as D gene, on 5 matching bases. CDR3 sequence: CASNRDSAETQYF. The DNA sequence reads TGTGCCAGCAACCGAGACAGTGCAGAGACCCAGTACTTC.